This TCR beta chain was sequenced for a study of T cell responses to AZD1222 COVID-19 vaccine. Study observations and caveats: CD4 TCRs associated with vaccination spanned spike, dominating at 160-218 and 743-854. Recipients of two AZD1222 doses showed rising Spike-specific TCR breadth and depth.

Germline CDR1 is MNHEY and CDR2 is SMNVEV (reference sequence). With 5 bases removed from V and 0 bases from J, the gap between germline ends came to 11 bases. The CDR3 covers 15 residues. With respect to this clone: No antigen is known for it.

The assay was immunoSEQ multiplex PCR, and TCRdb's table has in-frame clones only and misses some. The data contain over 110,000 clones, roughly 89% of them singletons. This clonotype was obtained from an adult in good health. This chain connects TRBV27 to TRBJ1-5; TRBD1 is a possible D gene (6 bases). Here the sequenced sample was peripheral blood, taken on day 0 of AZD1222 vaccination. The CDR3 coding sequence is TGTGCCAGCAGTACGACAGGCCATAGCAATCAGCCCCAGCATTTT. It codes for CASSTTGHSNQPQHF.